This entry describes one T cell receptor beta chain. Original data processing: For nucleated cells, counts were estimated from reference gene primer amplification. The assay was immunoSEQ multiplex PCR, and TCRdb's table has in-frame clones only and misses some. For V, J and clone size, that table is used; D and trimming come from the DNA. The sample gives 65,000 to 90,000 clones, over 80% of which show up once; approximately 2.4% is in the top ten. These data originate in a study of blood T cell repertoires in COVID-19. Looking at the study overall: Sample material is recorded as cDNA or gDNA derived from T cells, B-cell-depleted T cells, or PBMCs.

Trimming took 4 bases from V and 3 from J; bases not matched to a gene: 4. The germline V gene encodes CDR1 SGHKS and CDR2 YYEKEE (reference sequence). This CDR3 has 14 residues. This chain connects TRBV5-5 to TRBJ1-5; 7 bases agree with TRBD1. This clonotype originated in a man at least 80 years old with active or convalescent COVID-19. Sequencing was done on a sample of peripheral blood. The CDR3 DNA sequence: TGTGCCAGCAGCGGGACAGCCTACAATCAGCCCCAGCATTTT. It specifies CASSGTAYNQPQHF. Full variable domain (remainder filled in from reference TRBV5-5 and TRBJ1-5): DAGVTQSPTHLIKTRGQQVTLRCSPISGHKSVSWYQQVLGQGPQFIFQYYEKEERGRGNFPDRFSARQFPNYSSELNVNALLLGDSALYLCASSGTAYNQPQHFGDGTRLSIL.